The T cell receptor beta chain under discussion was sequenced for a study of T cells in narcolepsy. General study points: Blood of same and different patients, but not healthy controls, reportedly held recurring autoreactive clonotypes.

The assay was immunoSEQ multiplex PCR, and TCRdb's table has in-frame clones only and misses some. Of around 8,000 clones in the sample, more than 55% are singletons; the top ten hold 20% to 25%. As regards this clone: Its antigen is unidentified.

Germline CDR1 MRHNA, CDR2 SNTAGT. V lost 0 bases to trimming and J lost 1 base, with 11 bases between them. The CDR3 totals 16 residues. The sequenced sample consisted of CD45RA- memory CD8+ T cells from PBMCs. The sequence was obtained from a human donor with narcolepsy. J is TRBJ2-3 and V is TRBV6-4, with a tentative D call TRBD2 (7 bases). DNA of the CDR3: TGTGCCAGCAGTGACTCAGAGGGGGGGGGCACAGATACGCAGTATTTT. It is translated as CASSDSEGGGTDTQYF.